Listed here are 30 T cell receptor beta chains from one sample, sequenced in a study of regulatory T cells in long-lasting Graves disease. Indicated time point: newly diagnosed GD, antithyroid drugs for less than 3 months. Isolated PBMC RNA provided the starting material for the TCR library. Construction of TCR beta libraries relied on iRepertoire HTBI primers and on Arm-PCR targeting CDR3 regions. MiXCR was run by TCRdb on the multiplex PCR reads, yielding one entry per CDR3 protein. The sample includes about 440,000 distinct CDR3 sequences, about 15% of them seen just once. This same sample was also part of a study on T cells in Graves' hyperthyroidism and ophthalmopathy.

The sequencing here drew on peripheral blood mononuclear cells (PBMCs), taken at new diagnosis, from a patient treated with antithyroid drugs. Every receptor here comes from a woman aged 30 to 39 with Graves disease.

This clonotype was detected ten times or more. V is TRBV11-3 and J is TRBJ2-5; D is perhaps TRBD1 (6 bases). The V end lost 5 bases, the J end lost 4 bases, and 11 bases lay between the germline ends. The CDR3 spans 13 residues. CDR1 SGHNT and CDR2 YENEEA come from the germline V gene. The CDR3 region has the DNA TGTGCCAGCAGCCGACAGGAGCTAGAGACCCAGTACTTC. It codes for CASSRQELETQYF.

The table lists this clonotype with many counts. This may come from a read error, since a much larger clone is one base off. The rearrangement links TRBV6-1 to TRBJ1-1, with D unclear. V lost 3 bases to trimming and J lost 0 bases, with 5 bases between them. CDR3 size: 13 residues. Germline CDR1 MNHNS, CDR2 SASEGT. The CDR3 reads CASSEQVNTEAFF. CDR3 bases: TGTGCCAGCAGTGAGCAGGTGAACACTGAAGCTTTCTTT.

The genes are TRBV18 and TRBJ2-5, with no clear D. The CDR3 length is 15 residues. Germline CDR1 and CDR2: KGHSH and LQKENI. V shed 0 bases and J shed 2 bases, with 10 bases lying between them. The CDR3 sequence is CASSPPWAAQETQYF. As DNA, the CDR3 is TGTGCCAGCTCACCACCGTGGGCAGCACAAGAGACCCAGTACTTC.

The genes are TRBV20-1 and TRBJ2-7, with D maybe TRBD2 (6 bases). V lost 0 bases to trimming and J lost 6 bases, with 18 bases between them. The V gene's germline CDR1 is DFQATT and CDR2 SNEGSKA (reference sequence). This CDR3 comprises 15 residues. The CDR3 DNA follows: TGCAGTGCTAGAGATCCCGGGACTCCGACCGGCGAGCAGTACTTC. Its translation: CSARDPGTPTGEQYF.

The V and J genes are TRBV2 and TRBJ1-1; 7 nucleotides line up with TRBD1. The CDR3 length is 13 residues. Germline CDR1 is SNHLY and CDR2 is FYNNEI. J lost 6 bases, V lost 7 bases, and 8 bases had no gene match. Here the CDR3 reads CASTIEGASEAFF. CDR3 in DNA: TGTGCCAGCACGATCGAGGGGGCCTCTGAAGCTTTCTTT.

In its sample, this clonotype was seen many times. V usage is TRBV20-1 and J usage is TRBJ2-1; the match to TRBD2 covers 8 bases. With 0 bases clipped from V and 10 bases from J, the junction kept 5 bases outside the gene matches. The CDR3 extends over 13 amino acids. In germline, CDR1 is DFQATT, CDR2 SNEGSKA (reference sequence). The DNA of the CDR3 is TGCAGTGCTAGAGATTACCAGCGGGGGGAGCAGTTCTTC. Translated, it gives CSARDYQRGEQFF.

This chain links TRBV12-3 or TRBV12-4 with TRBJ1-1, with TRBD1 matching 10 bases. With V trimmed by 3 bases and J by 5 bases, 9 bases remained unmatched. The CDR3 contains 16 residues. CDR3 DNA sequence: TGTGCCAGCAGTTTGTATCGGGACAGGGGAAGAACTGAAGCTTTCTTT. Protein: CASSLYRDRGRTEAFF.

This clonotype was counted at least ten times. The chain is built from TRBV27 and TRBJ1-4; D perhaps matches TRBD1 (5 bases). The CDR3 covers 16 residues. Deletions cut 4 bases from V and 5 bases from J, with 17 bases between. Per germline, CDR1 MNHEY and CDR2 SMNVEV (reference sequence). The CDR3 bases are TGTGCCAGCAGTTATACACGGGACCCCATCAATGAAAAACTGTTTTTT. Amino acid sequence: CASSYTRDPINEKLFF. Using reference TRBV27 and TRBJ1-4 for the parts outside the CDR3, the full variable domain is EAQVTQNPRYLITVTGKKLTVTCSQNMNHEYMSWYRQDPGLGLRQIYYSMNVEVTDKGDVPEGYKVSRKEKRNFPLILESPSPNQTSLYFCASSYTRDPINEKLFFGSGTQLSVL.

In its sample, this clonotype was seen a few times. CDR3 sequence (DNA): TGCAGCGTTAGGGACTCAAACTATGGCTACACCTTC. It yields the protein CSVRDSNYGYTF. V usage is TRBV29-1 and J usage is TRBJ1-2; TRBD1 is a possible D gene (5 bases). In germline, CDR1 is SQVTM, CDR2 ANQGSEA. Trimming took 5 bases from V and 2 from J, leaving 9 bases between them. This CDR3 is built from 12 residues.

Only a few counts were recorded for this clonotype. V usage is TRBV24-1 and J usage is TRBJ2-3; 9 nucleotides match TRBD1. The ends lost 4 bases at V and 5 bases at J; junction bases unmatched: 9. CDR3 length equals 16 residues. From germline, CDR1 is KGHDR and CDR2 SFDVKD. The DNA for the CDR3 is TGTGCCACCAGTGAATCCGGGACAGGGTTTCAAGATACGCAGTATTTT. Translated: CATSESGTGFQDTQYF.

This clonotype was detected many times. This chain joins TRBV27 and TRBJ2-1; D gene ambiguous. Germline V CDR1 and CDR2: MNHEY, SMNVEV (reference sequence). This CDR3 is built from 11 residues. Trimming took 6 bases from V and 6 from J, leaving 6 bases between them. The CDR3 loop reads CASSSTNEQFF. The CDR3 DNA reads as TGTGCCAGCAGCTCTACCAATGAGCAGTTCTTC.

This clonotype has a count of ten or more. The rearrangement uses TRBV27 and TRBJ2-7; D perhaps matches TRBD1 (6 bases). Germline V gene lookup returns CDR1 MNHEY and CDR2 SMNVEV (reference sequence). The CDR3 totals 14 residues. Trimming stripped 6 bases from V and 2 bases from J, with 14 bases between. CDR3 nucleotides: TGTGCCAGCAGCCCGGACAGTCCAACCTACGAGCAGTACTTC. This encodes CASSPDSPTYEQYF.

This chain uses TRBV2 with TRBJ2-7, with 8 bases identical to TRBD1. The V gene's germline CDR1 is SNHLY and CDR2 FYNNEI. This CDR3 contains 14 residues. V shed 7 bases and J 3 bases; nucleotides not matched to a gene: 8. The CDR3 DNA sequence: TGTGCCAGCAACTCGGGACAGGCATTCTACGAGCAGTACTTC. Its protein product is CASNSGQAFYEQYF. Together with reference TRBV2 and TRBJ2-7, the CDR3 gives the full variable domain: EPEVTQTPSHQVTQMGQEVILRCVPISNHLYFYWYRQILGQKVEFLVSFYNNEISEKSEIFDDQFSVERPDGSNFTLKIRSTKLEDSAMYFCASNSGQAFYEQYFGPGTRLTVT.

The chain has TRBV27 and TRBJ2-3; TRBD2 matches at 11 bases. V lost 6 bases, J lost 0 bases, and 5 bases stayed unmatched. Germline CDR1 MNHEY, CDR2 SMNVEV (reference sequence). The CDR3 covers 16 residues. The CDR3 loop reads CASRRLAGPSTDTQYF. CDR3 coding DNA: TGTGCCAGCAGGAGACTAGCGGGACCCAGCACAGATACGCAGTATTTT.

As concerns this clonotype: A much larger clone differs from this one at a single base, so this may be a read error. This chain joins TRBV10-3 and TRBJ1-4, with 11 bases lining up with TRBD1. The CDR3 is made up of 14 amino acids. V shed 5 bases, J shed 7 bases, and the junction held 3 bases outside the gene matches. CDR1 is ENHRY and CDR2 is SYGVKD in the germline V gene. The CDR3 is CAISTGQGAEKLFF. The CDR3 DNA is TGTGCCATCAGTACCGGACAGGGGGCTGAAAAACTGTTTTTT.

In this sample, this clonotype turned up many times. The chain carries TRBV12-3 or TRBV12-4 and TRBJ2-5; D perhaps matches TRBD2 (5 bases). The CDR3 contains 14 residues. Trimming removed 3 bases from V and 5 bases from J, with 13 bases in between. CDR3 in DNA: TGTGCCAGCAGTTTGGAGGTCGGGAAGGAGACCCAGTACTTC. This translates into CASSLEVGKETQYF.

This clonotype has a count of ten or more. This chain uses TRBV13 with TRBJ2-7; 8 bases are a match to TRBD2. Germline lookup yields CDR1 PRHDT and CDR2 FYEKMQ (reference sequence). CDR3 length: 14 amino acids. V was clipped by 6 bases and J by 4 bases; unmatched bases: 8. The CDR3 nucleotides are TGTGCCAGCAGACCCACTAGCGGAGCTTACGAGCAGTACTTC. Its protein is CASRPTSGAYEQYF. Full variable domain (outside the CDR3, taken from reference TRBV13 and TRBJ2-7): AAGVIQSPRHLIKEKRETATLKCYPIPRHDTVYWYQQGPGQDPQFLISFYEKMQSDKGSIPDRFSAQQFSDYHSELNMSSLELGDSALYFCASRPTSGAYEQYFGPGTRLTVT.

This clonotype has a count of ten or more. The J gene is TRBJ2-3, the V gene TRBV6-1, with 9 bases matching TRBD2. This CDR3 has 15 amino acids. Germline CDR1 MNHNS, CDR2 SASEGT. Trimming took 5 bases from V and 4 from J; bases not matched to a gene: 7. DNA of the CDR3: TGTGCCAGCAGTCAACCGGGACTAGCATCAGATACGCAGTATTTT. It yields the protein CASSQPGLASDTQYF.

Ten or more counts support this clonotype. The J gene is TRBJ2-1, the V gene TRBV28; a possible D gene is TRBD2 (5 bases). CDR3 length: 15 amino acids. The V end was cut by 6 bases, the J end by 3 bases, with 15 bases between. The germline CDR1 and CDR2 sequences are MDHEN and SYDVKM. The chain's CDR3 is CASSQGGRIYNEQFF. CDR3 sequence (DNA): TGTGCCAGCAGCCAAGGCGGGCGGATCTACAATGAGCAGTTCTTC.

Notes on this clonotype: Given a much more abundant clone one base away, this may be a read error. This chain joins TRBV28 and TRBJ1-2; D not certain. The CDR3 is 12 amino acids. Between the trimmed V and J ends, which lost 6 bases and 6 bases, there was a span of 11 bases. The germline CDR1 and CDR2 sequences are MDHEN and SYDVKM. CDR3 residues: CASRETNHGYTF. The CDR3 coding sequence is TGTGCCAGCAGAGAGACCAACCATGGCTACACCTTC.

This clonotype was counted at least ten times. The rearrangement links TRBV12-3 or TRBV12-4 to TRBJ2-7; 7 bases are a match to TRBD2. V lost 4 bases to trimming and J lost 5 bases; unmatched junction nucleotides: 11. The CDR3 covers 15 residues. The CDR3 is CASSSQREEAHEQYF. Written as DNA, the CDR3 is TGTGCCAGCAGTTCCCAACGGGAGGAAGCCCACGAGCAGTACTTC.

The chain employs TRBV11-3 and TRBJ1-1; D call uncertain. In germline, CDR1 is SGHNT, CDR2 YENEEA. The CDR3 contains 14 residues. V dropped 7 bases and J dropped 1 base, with 13 bases sitting between them. CDR3 in amino acids: CASNAGSRNTEAFF. The CDR3 DNA is TGTGCCAGCAACGCGGGCAGTAGGAACACTGAAGCTTTCTTT.

This clonotype has just a few counts. This rearrangement joins TRBV19 to TRBJ1-5, with a weak D call TRBD1 (6 bases). Trimming shortened V by 7 bases and J by 6 bases, and 19 bases separated the two germline ends. Germline V gene lookup returns CDR1 LNHDA and CDR2 SQIVND (reference sequence). The CDR3 runs to 15 residues. CDR3 bases: TGTGCCAGTAAGCGAGGGCAGGGGTGGGTTCAGCCCCAGCATTTT. Translating gives CASKRGQGWVQPQHF. The whole variable domain, remainder taken from reference TRBV19 and TRBJ1-5, is DGGITQSPKYLFRKEGQNVTLSCEQNLNHDAMYWYRQDPGQGLRLIYYSQIVNDFQKGDIAEGYSVSREKKESFPLTVTSAQKNPTAFYLCASKRGQGWVQPQHFGDGTRLSIL.

This clonotype was seen at least ten times. The chain uses TRBV6-2 or TRBV6-3 and TRBJ2-7; 7 bases are a match to TRBD2. Trimming took 3 bases from V and 0 from J; bases not matched to a gene: 20. Germline V gene data show CDR1 as MNHEY and CDR2 as SVGEGT. The CDR3 is 20 amino acids. CDR3 loop: CASSYSPGIPPSGLSYEQYF. The CDR3 region has the DNA TGTGCCAGCAGTTATTCTCCGGGTATCCCCCCTAGCGGACTCTCCTACGAGCAGTACTTC.

Concerning this clonotype itself: This clone may be a read error of a much larger clone one base away. This chain joins TRBV30 and TRBJ1-1; tentatively, D is TRBD1 (6 bases). Germline CDR1 GTSNPN, CDR2 SVGIG (reference sequence). CDR3 length: 15 residues. Between the trimmed V and J ends, which lost 3 bases and 1 base, there was a span of 15 bases. The DNA for the CDR3 is TGTGCCTGGAGCGGACCCGACAGGCCGAACACTGAAGCTTTCTTT. It specifies CAWSGPDRPNTEAFF. Complete variable domain (other parts from reference TRBV30 and TRBJ1-1): SQTIHQWPATLVQPVGSPLSLECTVEGTSNPNLYWYRQAAGRGLQLLFYSVGIGQISSEVPQNLSASRPQDRQFILSSKKLLLSDSGFYLCAWSGPDRPNTEAFFGQGTRLTVV.

This clonotype was detected many times. This chain uses TRBV12-3 or TRBV12-4 with TRBJ2-3; 11 bases agree with TRBD2. The CDR3 totals 15 residues. V gave up 4 bases and J gave up 4 bases; unmatched junction bases: 4. The CDR3 is CASSSLAGGSDTQYF. Here the CDR3 DNA reads TGTGCCAGCAGTTCGTTAGCGGGAGGGTCAGATACGCAGTATTTT.

This clonotype was counted at least ten times. J is TRBJ1-2 and V is TRBV20-1, with a possible D match to TRBD1 (6 bases). The germline V and J ends were trimmed by 3 bases and 7 bases, with 18 bases remaining between them. CDR3 length equals 14 residues. The germline V gene encodes CDR1 DFQATT and CDR2 SNEGSKA (reference sequence). In DNA, the CDR3 is TGCAGTGCTAGTGGGACTTGGGGGGCAGGTGGCTACACCTTC. It is translated as CSASGTWGAGGYTF.

The table lists this clonotype with a few counts. The chain combines TRBV27 with TRBJ1-2; 7 bases are shared with TRBD1. Trimming took 5 bases from V and 12 from J; bases not matched to a gene: 9. The CDR3 spans 12 residues. Germline CDR1 is MNHEY and CDR2 is SMNVEV (reference sequence). Here the CDR3 reads CASSPQGGSDTF. The CDR3 bases are TGTGCCAGCAGTCCCCAGGGGGGGTCAGACACCTTC.

This clonotype was seen a handful of times. The V call is TRBV4-2, the J call TRBJ1-1, with D hard to call. Germline CDR1 and CDR2: LGHNA and YNFKEQ. V lost 0 bases, J lost 6 bases, and 20 bases lay in between. CDR3 length: 17 residues. CDR3 region: CASSQEGKSLGVAEAFF. In nucleotides, the CDR3 is TGTGCCAGCAGCCAAGAGGGAAAGAGCCTAGGTGTCGCTGAAGCTTTCTTT.

This clonotype showed up just a few times. The rearrangement joins TRBV9 to TRBJ2-2; weak D call: TRBD2 (5 bases). Germline loops: CDR1 SGDLS, CDR2 YYNGEE. The germline V and J ends were trimmed by 0 bases and 0 bases, with 6 bases remaining between them. The CDR3 extends over 15 amino acids. This CDR3 is CASSVGTANTGELFF. The CDR3 coding sequence is TGTGCCAGCAGCGTAGGGACTGCGAACACCGGGGAGCTGTTTTTT.